The subject of this entry is one T cell receptor (beta chain). Its matching antigen is unknown. The sample comes from a study of cytomegalovirus exposure and HLA in healthy donors. Whole-study findings and limits: For TCR beta chains, V- and J-gene trimming was later linked to a missense DCLRE1C variant. Rare TCR sequences predominated, though certain public TCRs were found in many donors. Diagnosis of cytomegalovirus status made by the classifier reportedly showed high specificity and sensitivity. The authors later found HLA-associated TCR beta chains more clonally expanded than equally common others.

Primers for the PCR totalled 60 Vbeta and 13 Jbeta. Produced via immunoSEQ multiplex PCR; TCRdb's table is partial and in-frame only. Among some 140,000 clones listed, roughly 83% were seen once. The clonotype comes from a man aged 25-40 years in good health and CMV-seropositive. Input material: PBMCs.

CDR3: CASTNTGTDNSPLHF. DNA for the CDR3: TGTGCCTCAACAAACACCGGGACAGATAATTCACCCCTCCACTTT. The chain has TRBV10-3 and TRBJ1-6; 7 bases are a match to TRBD1. The CDR3 is 15 amino acids. V shed 11 bases and J 5 bases; nucleotides not matched to a gene: 12. Germline lookup yields CDR1 ENHRY and CDR2 SYGVKD.